This T cell receptor beta chain is drawn from a study of OX40 agonist ivuxolimab in advanced cancers. General observations from the study: More expanded clones were found, on average, in CD8+ than in CD4+ T cells.

Measured with immunoSEQ multiplex PCR; TCRdb has only the in-frame clones, and not every one. This table has tens of thousands of clones, about 86% appearing once. With regard to this clone: The antigen remains unidentified.

The source is an adult with an advanced solid tumor such as melanoma, head and neck, liver or kidney cancer. The input for sequencing was CD4+ or CD8+ T cells sorted from blood, taken in a trial of the OX40 agonist ivuxolimab.

In DNA form, the CDR3 reads TGTGCCAGCAGCTCGGACAGGATCTCTGGAAACACCATATATTTT. Protein: CASSSDRISGNTIYF. The chain links TRBV5-4 to TRBJ1-3; 7 bases match TRBD1. CDR3 length: 15 amino acids. V dropped 3 bases and J dropped 0; count of bases not matched to a gene: 3. The germline gives CDR1 SGHNT, CDR2 YYREEE (reference sequence).